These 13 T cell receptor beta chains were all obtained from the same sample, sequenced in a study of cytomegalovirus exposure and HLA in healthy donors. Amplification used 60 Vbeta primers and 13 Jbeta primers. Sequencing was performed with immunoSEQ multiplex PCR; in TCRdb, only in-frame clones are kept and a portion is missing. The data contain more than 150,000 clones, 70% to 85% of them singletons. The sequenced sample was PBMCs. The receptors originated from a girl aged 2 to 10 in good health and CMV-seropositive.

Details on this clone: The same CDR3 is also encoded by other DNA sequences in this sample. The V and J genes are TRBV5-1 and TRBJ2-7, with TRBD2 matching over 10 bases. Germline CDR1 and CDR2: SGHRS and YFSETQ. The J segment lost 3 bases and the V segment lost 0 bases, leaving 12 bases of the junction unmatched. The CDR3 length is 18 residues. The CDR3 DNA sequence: TGCGCCAGCAGCTTGGAAGCTAGCGGGAGTTTGGGGAGCTACGAGCAGTACTTC. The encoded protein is CASSLEASGSLGSYEQYF.

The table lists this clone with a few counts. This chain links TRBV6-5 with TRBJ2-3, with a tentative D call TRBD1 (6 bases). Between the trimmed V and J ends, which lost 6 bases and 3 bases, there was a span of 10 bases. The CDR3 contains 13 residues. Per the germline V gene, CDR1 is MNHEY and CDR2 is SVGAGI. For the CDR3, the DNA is TGTGCCAGCAGGGCAACAGGGACAGATACGCAGTATTTT. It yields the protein CASRATGTDTQYF.

The CDR3 DNA is TGTGCCAGCAGTACCCCCGGCTCCTACAATGAGCAGTTCTTC. It translates to CASSTPGSYNEQFF. The rearrangement joins TRBV6-5 to TRBJ2-1; D unclear. The V and J ends lost 5 bases and 0 bases respectively, with 8 bases between them. Germline CDR1 is MNHEY and CDR2 is SVGAGI. The CDR3 totals 14 residues.

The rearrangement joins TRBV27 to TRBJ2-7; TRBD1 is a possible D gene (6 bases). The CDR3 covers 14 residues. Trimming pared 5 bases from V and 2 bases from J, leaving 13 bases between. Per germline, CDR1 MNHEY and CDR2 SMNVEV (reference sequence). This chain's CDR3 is CASSPRGQTYEQYF. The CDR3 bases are TGTGCCAGCAGTCCTCGGGGACAAACCTACGAGCAGTACTTC.

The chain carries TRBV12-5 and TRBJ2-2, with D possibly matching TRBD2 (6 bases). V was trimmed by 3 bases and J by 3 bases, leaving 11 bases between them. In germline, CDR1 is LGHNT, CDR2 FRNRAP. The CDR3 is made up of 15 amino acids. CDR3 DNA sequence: TGTGCTAGTGGTTTTTGGGGGGAGGACACCGGGGAGCTGTTTTTT. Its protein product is CASGFWGEDTGELFF.

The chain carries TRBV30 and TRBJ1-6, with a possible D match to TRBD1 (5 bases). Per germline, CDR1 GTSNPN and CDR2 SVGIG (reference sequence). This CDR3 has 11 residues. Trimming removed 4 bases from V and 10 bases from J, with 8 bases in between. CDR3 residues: CAWTPGSPLHF. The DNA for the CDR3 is TGTGCCTGGACCCCAGGGTCACCCCTCCACTTT.

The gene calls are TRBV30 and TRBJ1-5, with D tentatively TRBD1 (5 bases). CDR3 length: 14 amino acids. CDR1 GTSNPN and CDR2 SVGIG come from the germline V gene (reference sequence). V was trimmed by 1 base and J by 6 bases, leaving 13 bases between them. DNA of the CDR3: TGTGCCTGGAGTGAAGGGGCTGGTCGTCAGCCCCAGCATTTT. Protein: CAWSEGAGRQPQHF.

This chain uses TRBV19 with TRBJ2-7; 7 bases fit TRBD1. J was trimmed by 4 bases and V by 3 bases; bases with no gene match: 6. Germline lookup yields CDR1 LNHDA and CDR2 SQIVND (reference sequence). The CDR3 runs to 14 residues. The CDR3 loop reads CASSIRGFGYEQYF. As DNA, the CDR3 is TGTGCCAGTAGTATCAGGGGGTTCGGATACGAGCAGTACTTC.

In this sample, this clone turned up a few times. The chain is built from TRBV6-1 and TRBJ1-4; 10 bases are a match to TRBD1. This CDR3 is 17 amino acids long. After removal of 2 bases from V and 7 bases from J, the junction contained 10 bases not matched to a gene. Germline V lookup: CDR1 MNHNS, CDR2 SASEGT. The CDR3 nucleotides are TGTGCCAGCAGTGAACCCGGGACAGGGGCCCCTGGTGAAAAACTGTTTTTT. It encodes CASSEPGTGAPGEKLFF.

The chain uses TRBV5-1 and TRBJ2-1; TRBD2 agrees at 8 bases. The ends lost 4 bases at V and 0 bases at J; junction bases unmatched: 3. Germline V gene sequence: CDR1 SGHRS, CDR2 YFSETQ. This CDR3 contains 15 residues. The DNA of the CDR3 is TGCGCCAGCAGCCCGACTAGCGTCTCCTACAATGAGCAGTTCTTC. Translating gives CASSPTSVSYNEQFF. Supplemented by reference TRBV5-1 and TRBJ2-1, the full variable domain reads KAGVTQTPRYLIKTRGQQVTLSCSPISGHRSVSWYQQTPGQGLQFLFEYFSETQRNKGNFPGRFSGRQFSNSRSEMNVSTLELGDSALYLCASSPTSVSYNEQFFGPGTRLTVL.

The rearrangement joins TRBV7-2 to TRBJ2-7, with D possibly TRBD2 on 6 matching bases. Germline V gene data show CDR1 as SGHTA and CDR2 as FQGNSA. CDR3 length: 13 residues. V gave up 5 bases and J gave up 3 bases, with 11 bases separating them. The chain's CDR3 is CASSRRGGYEQYF. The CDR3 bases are TGTGCCAGCAGCCGGAGGGGTGGCTACGAGCAGTACTTC.

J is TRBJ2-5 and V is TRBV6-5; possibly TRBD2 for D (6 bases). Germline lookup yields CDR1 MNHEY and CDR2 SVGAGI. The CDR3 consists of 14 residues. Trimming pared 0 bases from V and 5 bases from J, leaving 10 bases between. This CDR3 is CASSYSGRGETQYF. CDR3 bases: TGTGCCAGCAGTTACTCAGGTCGGGGGGAGACCCAGTACTTC.

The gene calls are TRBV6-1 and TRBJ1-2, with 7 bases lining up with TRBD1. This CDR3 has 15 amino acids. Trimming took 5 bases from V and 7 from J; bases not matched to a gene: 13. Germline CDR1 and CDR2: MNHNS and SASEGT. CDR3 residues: CASSPQDRRASGYTF. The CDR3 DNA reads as TGTGCCAGCAGTCCACAGGACAGGCGGGCGAGTGGCTACACCTTC.